These T cell receptor beta chains were read from a single sample in a study of untreated major depressive disorder. Assay used: immunoSEQ multiplex PCR; TCRdb lists only in-frame clones, some missing. The sample yields some 20,000 clones, over 75% seen once. Input material: CD4+ T cells from PBMCs. All receptors come from a woman aged 30 to 39 in good health. CDR3s include the opening cysteine and the closing phenylalanine or tryptophan. The D gene is left open where the match is weak. Size is omitted from some rows. Given values are once, few, many or a class for expanded clones.

d_call | j_call | v_call | clone_size | cdr3_nt | cdr3_aa
. | TRBJ2-6 | TRBV5-1 | . | TGCGCCAGCCATGATAGAGGTTCGAACTCTGGGGCCAACGTCCTGACTTTC | CASHDRGSNSGANVLTF
TRBD1 | TRBJ2-1 | TRBV2 | . | TGTGCCAGCAGTTCACAGGGGTTCTACAATGAGCAGTTCTTC | CASSSQGFYNEQFF
TRBD1 | TRBJ1-5 | TRBV7-2 | . | TGTGCCAGCAGGAGGGACAGGGGTGATCAGCCCCAGCATTTT | CASRRDRGDQPQHF
. | TRBJ1-5 | TRBV28 | . | TGTGCCATCCCGGGCGGGGCCAATCAGCCCCAGCATTTT | CAIPGGANQPQHF
TRBD2 | TRBJ2-1 | TRBV4-1 | . | TGCGCCAGCAGCCAACCTCGAAGCGGGGTTAACTACAATGAGCAGTTCTTC | CASSQPRSGVNYNEQFF
TRBD2 | TRBJ2-7 | TRBV7-2 | . | TGTGCCAGCAGCTCCCAGCGGGGGGGAGGATACGAGCAGTACTTC | CASSSQRGGGYEQYF
. | TRBJ2-7 | TRBV6-1 | . | TGTGCCAGCAGTGGGGGCTGGCCACAGTACTTC | CASSGGWPQYF
. | TRBJ1-2 | TRBV30 | . | TGTGCCTGGAGAGACACGGGCTATGGCTACACCTTC | CAWRDTGYGYTF
. | TRBJ1-6 | TRBV7-2 | . | TGTGCCAGCAGCTACGCCATCGGCGGACCCCTCCACTTT | CASSYAIGGPLHF
. | TRBJ1-4 | TRBV7-2 | . | TGTGCCAGCAGCTTCAGACAGGCCGTTGGAGAAAAACTGTTTTTT | CASSFRQAVGEKLFF
. | TRBJ1-4 | TRBV2 | . | TGTGCCAGCAGTGGCAGGGACCTCTCTTATCTAACTAATGAAAAACTGTTTTTT | CASSGRDLSYLTNEKLFF
TRBD2 | TRBJ2-5 | TRBV27 | . | TGTGCCAGCAGCTTGGGGGTGACTAGCGGGGGGCAAGAGACCCAGTACTTC | CASSLGVTSGGQETQYF
TRBD1 | TRBJ2-7 | TRBV7-2 | . | TGTGCCAGCAGTCCTTTCGGGACAGCAACCTACGAGCAGTACTTC | CASSPFGTATYEQYF
. | TRBJ1-1 | TRBV5-1 | . | TGCGCCAGCAGCTTAATGGACGAAGGGAACACTGAAGCTTTCTTT | CASSLMDEGNTEAFF
. | TRBJ1-4 | TRBV4-2 | . | TGTGCCAGCAGCCAGGGTGCAACTAATGAAAAACTGTTTTTT | CASSQGATNEKLFF
. | TRBJ1-3 | TRBV29-1 | . | TGCAGCGTCACTCAGGGCCCCGGAAACACCATATATTTT | CSVTQGPGNTIYF
TRBD2 | TRBJ2-3 | TRBV10-2 | once | TGCGCCAGCAACCCGGGACTAGCGGGGGGGGATACGCAGTATTTT | CASNPGLAGGDTQYF
. | TRBJ2-3 | TRBV28 | . | TGTGCCAGCAATACTCCCGGTCGCACAGATACGCAGTATTTT | CASNTPGRTDTQYF
. | TRBJ2-7 | TRBV7-3 | once | TGTGCCAGCAGCTTAACCAGGTTCGACGAGCAGTACTTC | CASSLTRFDEQYF
. | TRBJ1-5 | TRBV29-1 | . | TGCAGCGTTACCTACAGGGAGGGCAATCAGCCCCAGCATTTT | CSVTYREGNQPQHF
TRBD1 | TRBJ2-2 | TRBV28 | . | TGTGCCAGCAGTTTAGGAACGGGACAGGGGGCCAACGGGGAGCTGTTTTTT | CASSLGTGQGANGELFF
. | TRBJ1-5 | TRBV27 | . | TGTGCCAGCAGTGTCAGGGAGGGTCATCAGCCCCAGCATTTT | CASSVREGHQPQHF
. | TRBJ1-2 | TRBV5-4 | . | TGTGCCAGCACCGGGGCAGCAGTAGGGGGCTACACCTTC | CASTGAAVGGYTF
. | TRBJ1-1 | TRBV15 | . | TGTGCCACCTCAGGGGCAGGGGACACTGAAGCTTTCTTT | CATSGAGDTEAFF
TRBD1 | TRBJ2-7 | TRBV5-3 | . | TGTGCCAGAAGCCGACTCTCGGGACAGTGGCAGTATTCCTCCTACGAGCAGTACTTC | CARSRLSGQWQYSSYEQYF
TRBD1 | TRBJ1-3 | TRBV6-5 | . | TGTGCCAGCAGTCAGGGGACAGCCTCTGGAAACACCATATATTTT | CASSQGTASGNTIYF
. | TRBJ1-2 | TRBV7-2 | . | TGTGCCAGCAGCTTATCGGGGATCAACCCTTATGGCTACACCTTC | CASSLSGINPYGYTF
. | TRBJ1-4 | TRBV30 | . | TGTGCCTGGACCCACGGGAACAATGAAAAACTGTTTTTT | CAWTHGNNEKLFF
. | TRBJ1-4 | TRBV6-5 | few | TGTGCCAGCAGTTACGGTCGCGGAGGGAATGAAAAACTGTTTTTT | CASSYGRGGNEKLFF
TRBD2 | TRBJ2-7 | TRBV6-6 | . | TGTGCCAGCAGTACCCTAGCGGGGGCCTACGAGCAGTACTTC | CASSTLAGAYEQYF
TRBD1 | TRBJ1-2 | TRBV28 | . | TGTGCCAGCAGTTTAGGGACAGGGGTAGGTGGCTACACCTTC | CASSLGTGVGGYTF
. | TRBJ1-5 | TRBV19 | . | TGTGCCAGTATTAGTCGTCCCAATAGCAATCAGCCCCAGCATTTT | CASISRPNSNQPQHF
. | TRBJ1-3 | TRBV2 | . | TGTGCCAGCAGTGAAGGGGGACGGAATTCTGGAAACACCATATATTTT | CASSEGGRNSGNTIYF
TRBD1 | TRBJ2-3 | TRBV28 | . | TGTGCCAGCAGTCCCTCCTCAGGGCAGGGGGCGCTCAGTATGTATTTT | CASSPSSGQGALSMYF
. | TRBJ1-2 | TRBV5-6 | . | TGTGCCAGCAGCGACCGGGTTCCAGCGAACTATGGCTACACCTTC | CASSDRVPANYGYTF
TRBD1 | TRBJ1-5 | TRBV4-1 | . | TGCGCCAGCAGCCCAGCCGGGGCAGGGGGCATCCTCAAGCATCAGCCCCAGCATTTT | CASSPAGAGGILKHQPQHF
TRBD1 | TRBJ1-2 | TRBV6-5 | . | TGTGCCAGCAGCCGTGGGACAGGTGTCAACTATGGCTACACCTTC | CASSRGTGVNYGYTF
. | TRBJ1-1 | TRBV19 | few | TGTGCCAGTAGTACAGCGAACACTGAAGCTTTCTTT | CASSTANTEAFF
TRBD2 | TRBJ2-3 | TRBV2 | . | TGTGCCAGCAGTGCCGGACCCTACCGGGGGGGCCCGGGGTACACAGATACGCAGTATTTT | CASSAGPYRGGPGYTDTQYF
TRBD1 | TRBJ2-7 | TRBV7-8 | . | TGTGCCAGCAGCCCTTACCGGACAGGGGGCTTCGACGAGCAGTACTTC | CASSPYRTGGFDEQYF
. | TRBJ1-6 | TRBV19 | few | TGTGCCAGTAGTATAGCTAGCGGGTTGAATTCACCCCTCCACTTT | CASSIASGLNSPLHF
TRBD1 | TRBJ2-3 | TRBV28 | once | TGTGCCAGCAGCAGACAGGGAGGCACAGATACGCAGTATTTT | CASSRQGGTDTQYF